Listed below are T cell receptor beta chains from one sample, sequenced in a study of T-cell memory formation after mild COVID-19. MiXCR, applied by TCRdb to the 5' RACE reads, yields one record per CDR3 protein. The sample lists 300,000 to 400,000 distinct CDR3 sequences; 15% to 20% were seen once. Sequenced input: PBMCs or a T cell subset sorted from them (not recorded which). Receptor source: a man younger than 35 who had mild COVID-19 (a few samples of this study predate the infection). Cell type and time point are not known. Each CDR3 is given with its conserved first and last residue. A D gene is named only where the DNA matches it firmly. Size tells how often a clone was seen (once, few, many) or the class of an expanded clone, and some rows leave it out.

cdr3_nt | cdr3_aa | v_call | d_call | clone_size | j_call
TGTGCCAGCAGCTTGCAGAGCGGGAGGGGCACAGATACGCAGTATTTT | CASSLQSGRGTDTQYF | TRBV5-5 | TRBD2 | NA | TRBJ2-3
TGCGCCAGCAGCCAAGATTCCGGGACAGAGGTTGGGCAGTTCTTC | CASSQDSGTEVGQFF | TRBV4-3 | TRBD1 | many | TRBJ2-1
TGCAGCGTCCTCCTAGCGGGGGTAAATAATGAGCAGTTCTTC | CSVLLAGVNNEQFF | TRBV29-1 | TRBD2 | NA | TRBJ2-1
TGTGCCAGCAGGCCTCCGAGCAACTACGAGCAGTACTTC | CASRPPSNYEQYF | TRBV6-5 | NA | NA | TRBJ2-7
TGTGCCTGGAGCCAAGGAGACCTCATGTATTGGGGCTACACCTTC | CAWSQGDLMYWGYTF | TRBV30 | NA | few | TRBJ1-2
TGCGCCAGCAGCTTTTCGGCCGGGGCAGGCTACAATGAGCAGTTCTTC | CASSFSAGAGYNEQFF | TRBV5-1 | NA | NA | TRBJ2-1
TGTGCCAGCAGTGAAAGAGGAACAGGGAGGCCCCAGCATTTT | CASSERGTGRPQHF | TRBV2 | NA | few | TRBJ1-5
TGTGCCAGCAGTATGACAGGGCGAAGCAATCAGCCCCAGCATTTT | CASSMTGRSNQPQHF | TRBV28 | TRBD1 | few | TRBJ1-5
TGTGCCAGCAGCACAAGGAGGGCCTCAGAGACCCAGTACTTC | CASSTRRASETQYF | TRBV6-5 | NA | few | TRBJ2-5
TGTGCCAGCAGCTTTGACAGGGGGGGTGAGCAGTTCTTC | CASSFDRGGEQFF | TRBV7-2 | TRBD1 | NA | TRBJ2-1
TGCGCCAGCAGCTTGGAGATGGCGGGGGGCAGGGAGACCCAGTACTTC | CASSLEMAGGRETQYF | TRBV5-1 | TRBD2 | NA | TRBJ2-5
TGCGCCAGCAGCTTGGGACAGACCTACAATGAGCAGTTCTTC | CASSLGQTYNEQFF | TRBV5-1 | NA | NA | TRBJ2-1
TGTGCCAGCAGCAAATATTTCTTCGACAGGGCTAACCTGATCGAGCAGTTCTTC | CASSKYFFDRANLIEQFF | TRBV21-1 | NA | NA | TRBJ2-1
TGCGCCAGCAGCTTGAGGGGCCAGACTGAGACCCAGTACTTC | CASSLRGQTETQYF | TRBV5-1 | NA | NA | TRBJ2-5
TGTGCCAGCAGCCAAGAGGGAGCAGGGTTCTTGCATTTT | CASSQEGAGFLHF | TRBV4-2 | NA | NA | TRBJ1-5
TGTGCCAGCAGCCCTACTAGCGGATCCTACAATGAGCAGTTCTTC | CASSPTSGSYNEQFF | TRBV5-4 | TRBD2 | many | TRBJ2-1
TGCAGTGCTAGTAAGGGGGCGAGCAATCAGCCCCAGCATTTT | CSASKGASNQPQHF | TRBV20-1 | TRBD1 | few | TRBJ1-5